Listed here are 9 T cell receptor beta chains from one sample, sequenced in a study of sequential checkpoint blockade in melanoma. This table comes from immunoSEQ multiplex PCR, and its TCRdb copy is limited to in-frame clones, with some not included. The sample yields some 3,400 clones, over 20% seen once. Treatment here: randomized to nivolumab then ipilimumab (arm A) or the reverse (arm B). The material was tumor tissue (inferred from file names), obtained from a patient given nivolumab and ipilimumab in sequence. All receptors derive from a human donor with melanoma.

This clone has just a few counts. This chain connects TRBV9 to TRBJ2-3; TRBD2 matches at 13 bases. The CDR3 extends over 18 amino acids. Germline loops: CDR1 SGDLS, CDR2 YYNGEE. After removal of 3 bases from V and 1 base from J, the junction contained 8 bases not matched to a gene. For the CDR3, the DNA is TGTGCCAGCAGCGCACCCATAGGACTAGCGGGGGGCACAGATACGCAGTATTTT. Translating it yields CASSAPIGLAGGTDTQYF.

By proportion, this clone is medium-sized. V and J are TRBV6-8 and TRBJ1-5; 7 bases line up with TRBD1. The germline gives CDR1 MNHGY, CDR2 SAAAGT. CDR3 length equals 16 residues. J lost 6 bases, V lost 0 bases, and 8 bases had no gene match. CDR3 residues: CASSYSRGGAGQPQHF. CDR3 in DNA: TGTGCCAGCAGTTACTCGAGAGGGGGCGCGGGTCAGCCCCAGCATTTT.

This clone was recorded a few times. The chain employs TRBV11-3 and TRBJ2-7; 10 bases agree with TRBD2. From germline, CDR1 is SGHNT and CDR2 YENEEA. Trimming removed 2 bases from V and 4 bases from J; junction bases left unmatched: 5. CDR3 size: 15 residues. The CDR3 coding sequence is TGTGCCAGCAGCTTACCTAGCGGGAGTAGGTACGAGCAGTACTTC. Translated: CASSLPSGSRYEQYF.

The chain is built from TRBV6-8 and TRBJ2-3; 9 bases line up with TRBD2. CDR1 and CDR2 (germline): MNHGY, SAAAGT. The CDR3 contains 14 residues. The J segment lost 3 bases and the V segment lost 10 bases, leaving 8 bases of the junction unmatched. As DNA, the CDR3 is TGTGCCACAGAAGCGGGAGGTGGAACAGATACGCAGTATTTT. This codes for CATEAGGGTDTQYF.

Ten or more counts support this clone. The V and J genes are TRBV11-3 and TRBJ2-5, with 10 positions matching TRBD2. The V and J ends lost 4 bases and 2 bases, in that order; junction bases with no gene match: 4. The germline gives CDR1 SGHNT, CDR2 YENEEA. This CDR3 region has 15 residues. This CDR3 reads CASSWGLARQETQYF. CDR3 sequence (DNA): TGTGCCAGCAGCTGGGGACTAGCGCGTCAAGAGACCCAGTACTTC.

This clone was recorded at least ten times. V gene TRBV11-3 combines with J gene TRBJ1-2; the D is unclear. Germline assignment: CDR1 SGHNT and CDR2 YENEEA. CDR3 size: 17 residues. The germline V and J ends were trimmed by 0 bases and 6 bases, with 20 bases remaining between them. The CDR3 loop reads CASSLEVAARSGDGYTF. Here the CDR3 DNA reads TGTGCCAGCAGCTTAGAGGTAGCGGCCAGGAGCGGAGATGGCTACACCTTC.

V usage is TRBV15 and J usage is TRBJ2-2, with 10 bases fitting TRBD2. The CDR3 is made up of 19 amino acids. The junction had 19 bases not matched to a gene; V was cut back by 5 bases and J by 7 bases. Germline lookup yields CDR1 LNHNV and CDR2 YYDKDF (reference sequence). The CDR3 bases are TGTGCCACCAGCCGCGGCGGCCTCCTAGCGGGGGCCCGGGGCGGGGAGCTGTTTTTT. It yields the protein CATSRGGLLAGARGGELFF. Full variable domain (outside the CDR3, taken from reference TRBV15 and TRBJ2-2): DAMVIQNPRYQVTQFGKPVTLSCSQTLNHNVMYWYQQKSSQAPKLLFHYYDKDFNNEADTPDNFQSRRPNTSFCFLDIRSPGLGDTAMYLCATSRGGLLAGARGGELFFGEGSRLTVL.

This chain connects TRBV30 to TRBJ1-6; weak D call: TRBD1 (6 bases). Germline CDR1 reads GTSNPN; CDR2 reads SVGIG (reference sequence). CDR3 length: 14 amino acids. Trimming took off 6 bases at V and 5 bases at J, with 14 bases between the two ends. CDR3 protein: CACSTGNNNSPLHF. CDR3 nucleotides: TGTGCCTGCTCGACAGGAAACAATAATTCACCCCTCCACTTT.

CDR3 in amino acids: CASSLEGAGYEQYF. CDR3 coding DNA: TGCGCCAGCAGCTTGGAGGGGGCGGGATACGAGCAGTACTTC. This chain links TRBV5-1 with TRBJ2-7; D may be TRBD1 (7 bases). Trimming took 0 bases from V and 4 from J, leaving 11 bases between them. The CDR3 extends over 14 amino acids. Germline-derived CDR1 and CDR2 are SGHRS and YFSETQ.